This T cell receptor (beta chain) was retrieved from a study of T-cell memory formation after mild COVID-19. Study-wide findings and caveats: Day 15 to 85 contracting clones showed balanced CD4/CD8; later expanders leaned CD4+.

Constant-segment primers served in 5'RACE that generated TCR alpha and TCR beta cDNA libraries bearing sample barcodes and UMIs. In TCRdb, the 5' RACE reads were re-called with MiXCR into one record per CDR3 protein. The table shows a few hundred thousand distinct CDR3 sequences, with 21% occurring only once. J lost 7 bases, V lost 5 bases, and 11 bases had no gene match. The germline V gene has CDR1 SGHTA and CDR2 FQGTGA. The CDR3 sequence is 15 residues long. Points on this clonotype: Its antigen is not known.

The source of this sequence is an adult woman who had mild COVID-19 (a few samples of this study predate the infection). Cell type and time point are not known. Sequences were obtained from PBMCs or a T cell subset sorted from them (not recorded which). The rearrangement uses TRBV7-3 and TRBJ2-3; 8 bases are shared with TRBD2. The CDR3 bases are TGTGCCAGCAGCCGTATCGGGGGGGATCGGAATACGCAGTATTTT. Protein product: CASSRIGGDRNTQYF.